The present entry profiles one T cell receptor beta chain with its context. The antigen is undetermined. PCR involved 60 Vbeta and 13 Jbeta primers. Some clones are missing from TCRdb's copy, which holds only in-frame ones; the method was immunoSEQ multiplex PCR. Altogether 100,000 to 150,000 clones are present, about three quarters being singletons, with the ten largest covering 6% to 8%. The V gene's germline CDR1 is SGHRS and CDR2 YFSETQ. The V end lost 1 base, the J end lost 2 bases, and 15 bases lay between the germline ends. The CDR3 has 17 amino acids. These data originate in a study of cytomegalovirus exposure and HLA in healthy donors. Study findings and constraints: Per a prior analysis, the majority of TCR beta V segments were productive roughly 87% or roughly 30% of the time. When the data were analyzed later, several of the most significant clusters appeared to be linked to common viral pathogens. With further analysis later on, most CMV-associated TCR beta chains appeared HLA-restricted.

Despite likely unrecorded immune exposures, the donors were nominally healthy at the time of sampling. The chain joins TRBV5-1 to TRBJ2-2; D remains ambiguous. The material sequenced was PBMCs. The source of this sequence is a woman in her thirties or forties in good health and CMV-seronegative. CDR3 amino acids: CASSLLSLKTNTGELFF. In DNA form, the CDR3 reads TGCGCCAGCAGCTTGTTATCACTTAAGACAAACACCGGGGAGCTGTTTTTT. Looking up the rest from reference TRBV5-1 and TRBJ2-2 gives the full variable domain: KAGVTQTPRYLIKTRGQQVTLSCSPISGHRSVSWYQQTPGQGLQFLFEYFSETQRNKGNFPGRFSGRQFSNSRSEMNVSTLELGDSALYLCASSLLSLKTNTGELFFGEGSRLTVL.